The 3 T cell receptor beta chains below all came from one sample that was sequenced in a study of response to subunit inactivated influenza vaccine. TCRdb analysed the RT-PCR reads with MiXCR anew, one entry per CDR3 protein. The sample has roughly 670,000 distinct CDR3 sequences, 12% to 15% seen once. Sequenced material: PBMCs from blood, taken around 14 days before vaccination. Receptors were obtained from a man in his fifties or sixties who received an inactivated influenza vaccine.

The table lists this clonotype with a few counts. The J gene is TRBJ1-1, the V gene TRBV29-1; 7 bases line up with TRBD1. The CDR3 length is 14 residues. Per germline, CDR1 SQVTM and CDR2 ANQGSEA. Trimming removed 5 bases from V and 0 bases from J; junction bases left unmatched: 6. The CDR3 is CSVPATGMNTEAFF. For the CDR3, the DNA is TGCAGCGTTCCAGCGACAGGGATGAACACTGAAGCTTTCTTT. The entire variable domain, with the rest obtained from reference TRBV29-1 and TRBJ1-1, is as follows: SAVISQKPSRDICQRGTSLTIQCQVDSQVTMMFWYRQQPGQSLTLIATANQGSEATYESGFVIDKFPISRPNLTFSTLTVSNMSPEDSSIYLCSVPATGMNTEAFFGQGTRLTVV.

This chain joins TRBV24-1 and TRBJ2-5; 10 bases are shared with TRBD1. In germline, CDR1 is KGHDR, CDR2 SFDVKD. The junction had 3 bases not matched to a gene; V was cut back by 9 bases and J by 0 bases. The CDR3 contains 14 residues. CDR3 protein: CATGGTGDQETQYF. The CDR3, as DNA: TGTGCCACCGGAGGGACAGGGGACCAAGAGACCCAGTACTTC.

In this sample, this clonotype turned up a few times. This chain joins TRBV30 and TRBJ2-7; D assignment may be TRBD1 or TRBD2 (5 bases each). The CDR3 is 14 residues long. Germline CDR1 reads GTSNPN; CDR2 reads SVGIG (reference sequence). Trimming left V 2 bases short and J 2 bases short, with 13 bases between. CDR3: CAWSTGPGPYEQYF. The CDR3 coding sequence is TGTGCCTGGAGTACGGGGCCTGGACCCTACGAGCAGTACTTC.